This T cell receptor (beta chain) was documented in a study of cytomegalovirus exposure and HLA in healthy donors. Study-wide points: Indistinguishable V segments such as TRBV6-2 and TRBV6-3 were excluded. In a later analysis, HLA-associated beta chains showed higher expansion and lower generation probabilities than comparable chains. The study recorded 150 to 200 TCR beta chains that were cytomegalovirus-associated.

CDR3 length: 15 amino acids. V was trimmed by 3 bases and J by 2 bases, leaving 10 bases between them. Germline values: CDR1 MDHEN, CDR2 SYDVKM. This PCR relied on a set of 60 Vbeta primers and 13 Jbeta primers. Produced via immunoSEQ multiplex PCR; TCRdb's table is partial and in-frame only. The sample has about 180,000 clones; more than 65% are singletons. As to this clone: What it binds is not known.

Sequencing input: PBMCs. The chain joins TRBV28 to TRBJ2-2; a weak D match, TRBD1 (6 bases). This sequence originates from a woman aged 45-59 years in good health and CMV-seronegative. The CDR3, as DNA: TGTGCCAGCAGTTTCCAGGGGCCCAACACCGGGGAGCTGTTTTTT. This gives the protein CASSFQGPNTGELFF.